This T cell receptor beta chain was recorded in a study of cytomegalovirus exposure and HLA in healthy donors. About this clone itself: Its specificity is not known.

In the PCR, 60 Vbeta and 13 Jbeta primers were used. Sequencing used immunoSEQ multiplex PCR; TCRdb keeps in-frame clones, though not all of them. The sample has under 200,000 clones; about two thirds are singletons. Overall study results and limits: Both high specificity and high sensitivity reportedly marked the classifier's diagnosis of cytomegalovirus status.

V lost 1 base, J lost 7 bases, and 6 bases stayed unmatched. This CDR3 has 15 residues. CDR1 is LGHNA, CDR2 YSLEER, per germline. The sequenced material came from PBMCs. The receptor was isolated from a woman younger than 45 in good health and CMV-seronegative. The chain joins TRBV4-3 to TRBJ2-3; 9 positions agree with TRBD2. The CDR3 is CASSQVGGRAYTQYF. In nucleotides, the CDR3 is TGCGCCAGCAGCCAAGTTGGCGGGAGGGCATATACGCAGTATTTT.